This T cell receptor (beta chain) was profiled in a study of Ad26.COV2.S vaccination and SARS-CoV-2 variants. The study's findings and limits: Spike-specific CD8+ and CD4+ T cell responses reportedly showed substantial breadth after vaccination. Those who received vaccine or placebo ended up with similar non-spike TCR breadth. People given the vaccine had a wider spike-specific TCR breadth than placebo recipients did.

The method was immunoSEQ multiplex PCR; TCRdb's version includes in-frame clones alone and lacks a portion of them. Seen here are more than 150,000 clones, 70% to 90% observed once, and the top ten hold 4.5% to 7.5%. Points on this clone: What it binds is not known.

Germline CDR1 is LGHNT and CDR2 is FRNRAP. CDR3 length equals 14 residues. The V gene lost 5 bases and the J gene lost 0 bases, with 10 bases spanning the gap. The source is a human donor who had recovered from COVID-19. The sequences come from peripheral blood, collected after recovery from COVID-19. The chain uses TRBV12-5 and TRBJ1-1; tentatively, D is TRBD1 (6 bases). CDR3 in DNA: TGTGCTAGTGGTGGGGACACTTTGAACACTGAAGCTTTCTTT. It codes for CASGGDTLNTEAFF.